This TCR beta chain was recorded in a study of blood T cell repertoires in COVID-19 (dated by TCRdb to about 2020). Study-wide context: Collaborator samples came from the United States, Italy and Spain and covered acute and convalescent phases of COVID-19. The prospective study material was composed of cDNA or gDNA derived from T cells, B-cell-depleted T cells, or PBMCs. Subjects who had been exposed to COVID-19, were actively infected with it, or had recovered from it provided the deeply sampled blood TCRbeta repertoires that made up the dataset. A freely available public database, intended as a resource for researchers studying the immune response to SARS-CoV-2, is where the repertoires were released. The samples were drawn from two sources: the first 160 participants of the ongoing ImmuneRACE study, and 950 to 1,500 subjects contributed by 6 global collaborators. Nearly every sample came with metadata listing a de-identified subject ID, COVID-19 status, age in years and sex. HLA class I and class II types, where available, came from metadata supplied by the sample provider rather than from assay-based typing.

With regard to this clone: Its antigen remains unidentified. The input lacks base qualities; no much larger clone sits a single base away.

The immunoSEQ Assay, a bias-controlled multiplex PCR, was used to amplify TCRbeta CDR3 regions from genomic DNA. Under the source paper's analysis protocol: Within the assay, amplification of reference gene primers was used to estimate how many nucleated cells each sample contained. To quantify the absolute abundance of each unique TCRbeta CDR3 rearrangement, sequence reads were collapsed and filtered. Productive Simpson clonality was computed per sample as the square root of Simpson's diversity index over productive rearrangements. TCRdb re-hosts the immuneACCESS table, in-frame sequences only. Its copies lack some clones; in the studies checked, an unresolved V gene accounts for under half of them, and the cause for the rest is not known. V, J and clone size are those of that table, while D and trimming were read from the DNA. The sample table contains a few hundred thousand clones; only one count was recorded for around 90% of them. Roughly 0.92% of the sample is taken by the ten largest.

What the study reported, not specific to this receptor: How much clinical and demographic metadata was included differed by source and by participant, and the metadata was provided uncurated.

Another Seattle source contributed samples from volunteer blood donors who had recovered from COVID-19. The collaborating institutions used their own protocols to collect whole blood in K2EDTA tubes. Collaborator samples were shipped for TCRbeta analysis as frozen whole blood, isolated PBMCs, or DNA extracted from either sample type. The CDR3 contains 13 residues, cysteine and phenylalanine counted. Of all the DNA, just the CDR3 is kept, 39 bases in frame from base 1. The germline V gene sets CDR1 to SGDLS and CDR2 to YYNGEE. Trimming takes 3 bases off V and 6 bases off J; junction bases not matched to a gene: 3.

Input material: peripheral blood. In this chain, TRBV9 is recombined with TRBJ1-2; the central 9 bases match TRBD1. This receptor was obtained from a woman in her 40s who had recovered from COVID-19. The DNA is TGTGCCAGCAGCGGGACAGGGGACCATGGCTACACCTTC. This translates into CASSGTGDHGYTF.